The clone carrying this TCR beta chain was picked up many times. Its specificity is unknown. These data originate in a study of glioma-infiltrating T cells. The overall study: Glioma patients had dexamethasone for six or fewer days before surgery. Sequencing aimed for roughly 4.5- to 11-fold coverage of about a million peripheral T cells.

TCR alpha and beta CDR3 regions were amplified from RNA using iRepertoire nested multiplex PCR. TCRdb fed the multiplex PCR reads into MiXCR, producing one record per CDR3 protein. The profile shows more than 300,000 distinct CDR3 sequences, around 45% of them singletons. The study's findings and limits: Tissue-blood divergence was below expectation in non-neoplastic patients, above in gliomas.

The germline gives CDR1 MNHEY, CDR2 SMNVEV (reference sequence). The CDR3 loop spans 17 amino acids. With V trimmed by 6 bases and J by 1 base, 13 bases remained unmatched. This clonotype originated in a human donor with low-grade glioma or glioblastoma, undergoing nonglioma brain surgery, or in good health (not recorded which). Sequenced material: glioma tissue, nonneoplastic brain tissue, or PBMCs (not recorded which). The rearrangement joins TRBV27 to TRBJ2-7; 9 nucleotides agree with TRBD2. CDR3: CASSPPPSTSGSYEQYF. The CDR3 DNA reads TGTGCCAGCAGCCCCCCCCCCTCGACTAGCGGTTCCTACGAGCAGTACTTC.